This passage covers 5 T cell receptor beta chains from one sample sequenced in a study of Graves' ophthalmopathy and Graves' hyperthyroidism. RNA transcripts served as template for amplifying TCR beta CDR3 sequences. After a first-round RT-PCR with HTBI primers, a second-round multiplex PCR was run. MiXCR, run by TCRdb on the multiplex PCR reads, gives a single entry per CDR3 protein. The table records around 340,000 distinct CDR3 sequences, roughly 16% of them present only once. Specimen: peripheral blood. The receptors stem from an adult man with Graves' ophthalmopathy.

This clonotype appeared a few times. The rearrangement links TRBV6-1 to TRBJ1-1; 8 nucleotides line up with TRBD1. The junction had 9 bases not matched to a gene; V was cut back by 6 bases and J by 0 bases. This CDR3 is 16 amino acids long. CDR1 MNHNS and CDR2 SASEGT come from the germline V gene. CDR3 loop: CASSRGQGRMNTEAFF. CDR3 sequence (DNA): TGTGCCAGCAGCCGAGGACAGGGCCGTATGAACACTGAAGCTTTCTTT.

This clonotype was seen ten or more times. The V and J genes are TRBV28 and TRBJ2-7, with 12 bases lining up with TRBD1. Germline V CDR1 and CDR2: MDHEN, SYDVKM. The CDR3 totals 15 residues. V trimming: 4 bases; J trimming: 5 bases; junction bases outside the gene matches: 6. CDR3 sequence (DNA): TGTGCCAGCAGTTCCGCGGGGACAGGGGGCAACGAGCAGTACTTC. Amino acid sequence: CASSSAGTGGNEQYF.

The chain employs TRBV6-5 and TRBJ2-5; 9 nucleotides match TRBD2. Germline-derived CDR1 and CDR2 are MNHEY and SVGAGI. The junction had 12 bases not matched to a gene; V was cut back by 6 bases and J by 7 bases. The CDR3 extends over 15 amino acids. The DNA for the CDR3 is TGTGCCAGCAGGCTAAGCGGGGGGACCGGTGGGACCCAGTACTTC. This encodes CASRLSGGTGGTQYF.

This clonotype was counted many times. The chain combines TRBV28 with TRBJ1-2; the D is unclear. The V end lost 4 bases, the J end lost 0 bases, and 12 bases lay between the germline ends. The CDR3 sequence is 15 residues long. CDR1 is MDHEN, CDR2 SYDVKM, per germline. CDR3 amino acids: CASSWAGSSNYGYTF. The CDR3 DNA follows: TGTGCCAGCAGTTGGGCCGGCAGCTCTAACTATGGCTACACCTTC.

At least ten counts were recorded for this clonotype. This chain uses TRBV5-1 with TRBJ1-6; TRBD1 agrees at 9 bases. The V and J ends lost 4 bases and 7 bases, in that order; junction bases with no gene match: 6. CDR1 SGHRS and CDR2 YFSETQ come from the germline V gene. The CDR3 is 15 amino acids. The CDR3, as DNA: TGCGCCAGCAGCCTGACAGGGGGAGACAATTCACCCCTCCACTTT. Its translation is CASSLTGGDNSPLHF.